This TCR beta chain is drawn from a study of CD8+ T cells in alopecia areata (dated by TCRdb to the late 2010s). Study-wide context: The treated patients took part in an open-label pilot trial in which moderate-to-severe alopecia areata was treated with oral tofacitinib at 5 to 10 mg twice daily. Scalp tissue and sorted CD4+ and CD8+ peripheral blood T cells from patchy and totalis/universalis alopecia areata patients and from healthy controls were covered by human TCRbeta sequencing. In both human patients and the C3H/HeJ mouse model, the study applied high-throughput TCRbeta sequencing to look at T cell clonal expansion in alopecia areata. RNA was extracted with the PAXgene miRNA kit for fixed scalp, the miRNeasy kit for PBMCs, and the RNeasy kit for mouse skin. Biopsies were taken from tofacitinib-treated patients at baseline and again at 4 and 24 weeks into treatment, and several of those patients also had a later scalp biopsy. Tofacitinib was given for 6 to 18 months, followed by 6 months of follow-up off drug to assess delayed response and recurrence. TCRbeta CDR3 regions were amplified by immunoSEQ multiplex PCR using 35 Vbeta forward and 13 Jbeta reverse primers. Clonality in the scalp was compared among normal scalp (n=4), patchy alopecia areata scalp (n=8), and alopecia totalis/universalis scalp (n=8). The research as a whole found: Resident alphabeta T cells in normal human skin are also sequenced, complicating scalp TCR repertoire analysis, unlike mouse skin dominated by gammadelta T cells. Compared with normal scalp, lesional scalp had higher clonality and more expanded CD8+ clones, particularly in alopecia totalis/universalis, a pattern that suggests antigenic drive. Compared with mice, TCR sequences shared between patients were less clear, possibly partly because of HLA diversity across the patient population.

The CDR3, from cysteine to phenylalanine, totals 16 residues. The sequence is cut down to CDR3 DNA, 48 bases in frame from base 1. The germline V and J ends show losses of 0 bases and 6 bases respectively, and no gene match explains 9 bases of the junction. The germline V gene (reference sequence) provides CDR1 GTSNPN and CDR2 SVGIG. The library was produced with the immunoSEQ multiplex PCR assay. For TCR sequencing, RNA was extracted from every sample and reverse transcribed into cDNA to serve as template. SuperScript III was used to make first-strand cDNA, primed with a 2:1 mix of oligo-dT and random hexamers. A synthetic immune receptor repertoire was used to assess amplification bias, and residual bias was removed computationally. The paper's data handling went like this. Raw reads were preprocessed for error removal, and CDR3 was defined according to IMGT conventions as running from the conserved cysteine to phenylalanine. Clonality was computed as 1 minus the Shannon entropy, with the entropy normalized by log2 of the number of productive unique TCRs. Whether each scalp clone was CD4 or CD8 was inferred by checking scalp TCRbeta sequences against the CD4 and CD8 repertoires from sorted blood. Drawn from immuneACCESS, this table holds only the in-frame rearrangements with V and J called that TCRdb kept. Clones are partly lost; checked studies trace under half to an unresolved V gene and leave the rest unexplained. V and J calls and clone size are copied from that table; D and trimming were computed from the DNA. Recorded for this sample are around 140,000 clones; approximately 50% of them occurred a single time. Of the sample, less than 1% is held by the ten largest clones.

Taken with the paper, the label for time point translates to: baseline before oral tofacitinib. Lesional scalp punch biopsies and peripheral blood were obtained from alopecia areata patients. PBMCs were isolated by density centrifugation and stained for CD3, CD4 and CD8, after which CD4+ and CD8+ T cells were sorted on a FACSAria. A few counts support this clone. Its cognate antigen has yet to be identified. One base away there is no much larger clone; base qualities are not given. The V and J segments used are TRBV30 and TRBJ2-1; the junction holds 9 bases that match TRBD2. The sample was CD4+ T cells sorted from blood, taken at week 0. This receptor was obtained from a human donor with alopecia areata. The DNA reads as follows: TGTGCCTGGAGTGTAATCTTTAGCGGGAGCATCAATGAGCAGTTCTTC. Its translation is CAWSVIFSGSINEQFF.